Below, 2 T cell receptor beta chains from the same sample are listed, as sequenced in a study of T cell repertoires in cytomegalovirus infection (dated by TCRdb to between 2018 and 2021). Sequenced using an Illumina HiSeq 1500. The public sequencing data were trimmed at Q25 with fastp and processed into clonotypes with MiXCR by TCRdb, which kept only in-frame beta chains. Each CDR3 protein gets just one entry, which takes the most common genes and DNA from the rows behind it. Here the sample has about 360,000 distinct CDR3 sequences; about 35% occur a single time. The ten most abundant clones make up about 13% of the sample. Which antigens these TCRs recognize remains unknown. The meaning of the sample's treatment or condition label: in vitro stimulation with specific CMV peptide epitopes to enrich CMV-specific T cells. The starting material was cultured PBMCs, obtained from culture after CMV antigen stimulation. These receptors were taken from a human donor in good health (CMV status not recorded). Some clones in this sample may be carry-over from other donors' samples.

The CDR3, as DNA: TGCAGTGCTAGAGGGCCGGGACAGGGGATTGGTTCACCCCTCCACTTT. Translation gives CSARGPGQGIGSPLHF. This chain joins TRBV20-1 and TRBJ1-6, with 10 bases lining up with TRBD1. The CDR3 runs 16 residues. The junction had 9 bases not matched to a gene; V was cut back by 1 base and J by 9 bases. Per germline, CDR1 DFQATT and CDR2 SNEGSKA (reference sequence).

Points on this clonotype: The junction differs from germline at one of its ends, possibly a read error. V gene TRBV10-2 combines with J gene TRBJ2-5, with 13 bases identical to TRBD2. CDR1 WSHSY and CDR2 SAAADI come from the germline V gene. CDR3 size: 14 residues. CDR3 bases: TGCGCCAGCAGTGTGGTGATGGGACTAGCGGGGCCAAACTTC. Its protein is CASSVVMGLAGPNF.